This T cell receptor beta chain was captured in a study of early T cells in non-severe SARS-CoV-2 infection. At the level of the study: It was bulk RNA from unsorted whole blood that was sequenced, and the chains were unpaired. Findings of the study overall: VDJdb matching skewed toward anti-spike CD8 responses, missing private and CD4 specificities.

As part of library construction, unique molecular identifiers were attached to individual cDNA molecules. TCRdb passed the 5' RACE reads through MiXCR, listing each CDR3 protein once. The data show approximately 48,000 distinct CDR3 sequences, with almost 9.5% seen just once and around 14% held by the top ten. Only a few counts were recorded for this clonotype. Its cognate antigen is unknown. The sequenced material came from whole blood. This clonotype was obtained from an adult who was a healthcare worker with PCR-confirmed SARS-CoV-2 infection or an uninfected control (not recorded which).

CDR3 in amino acids: CASSFSTANEKLFF. The CDR3 coding sequence is TGTGCCAGCAGTTTTTCGACGGCTAATGAAAAACTGTTTTTT. This rearrangement joins TRBV12-3 or TRBV12-4 to TRBJ1-4; D not certain. The CDR3 has 14 residues. The V end lost 3 bases, the J end lost 3 bases, and 8 bases lay between the germline ends.